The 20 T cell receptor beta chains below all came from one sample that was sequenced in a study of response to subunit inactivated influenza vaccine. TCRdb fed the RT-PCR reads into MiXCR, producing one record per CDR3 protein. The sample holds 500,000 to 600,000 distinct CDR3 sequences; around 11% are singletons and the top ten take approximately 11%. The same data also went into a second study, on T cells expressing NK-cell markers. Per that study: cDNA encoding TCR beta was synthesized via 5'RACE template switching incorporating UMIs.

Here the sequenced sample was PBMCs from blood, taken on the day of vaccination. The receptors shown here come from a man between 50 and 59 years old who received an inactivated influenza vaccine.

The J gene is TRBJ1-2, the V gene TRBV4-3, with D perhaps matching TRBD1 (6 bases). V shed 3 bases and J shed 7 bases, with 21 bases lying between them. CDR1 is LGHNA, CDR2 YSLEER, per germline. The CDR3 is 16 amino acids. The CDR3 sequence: CASSQWPPQGLGGYTF. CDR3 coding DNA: TGCGCCAGCAGCCAGTGGCCTCCGCAGGGGCTCGGTGGCTACACCTTC.

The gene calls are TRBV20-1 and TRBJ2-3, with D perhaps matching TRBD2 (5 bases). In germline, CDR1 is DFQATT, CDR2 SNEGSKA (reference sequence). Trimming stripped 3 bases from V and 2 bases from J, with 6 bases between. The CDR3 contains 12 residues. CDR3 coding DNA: TGCAGTGCTAGCGGGAACACAGATACGCAGTATTTT. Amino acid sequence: CSASGNTDTQYF.

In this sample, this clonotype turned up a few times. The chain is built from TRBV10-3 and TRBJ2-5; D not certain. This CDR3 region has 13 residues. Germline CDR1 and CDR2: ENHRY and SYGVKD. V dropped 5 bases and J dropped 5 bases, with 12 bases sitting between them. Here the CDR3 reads CAISRSGRETQYF. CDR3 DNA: TGTGCCATCAGTAGGTCTGGGCGGGAGACCCAGTACTTC.

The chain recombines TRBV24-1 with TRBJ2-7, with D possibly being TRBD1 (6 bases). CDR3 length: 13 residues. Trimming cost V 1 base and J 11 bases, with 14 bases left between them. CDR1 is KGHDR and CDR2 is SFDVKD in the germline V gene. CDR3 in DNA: TGTGCCACCAGTGATTTAGGGGGACGAAGGAAGTACTTC. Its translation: CATSDLGGRRKYF.

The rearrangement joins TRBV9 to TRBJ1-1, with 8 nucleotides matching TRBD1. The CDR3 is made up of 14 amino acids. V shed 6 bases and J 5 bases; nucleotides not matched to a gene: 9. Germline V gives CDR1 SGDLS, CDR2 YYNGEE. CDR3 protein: CASKTQGARTEAFF. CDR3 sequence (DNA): TGTGCCAGCAAGACCCAGGGGGCGAGGACTGAAGCTTTCTTT.

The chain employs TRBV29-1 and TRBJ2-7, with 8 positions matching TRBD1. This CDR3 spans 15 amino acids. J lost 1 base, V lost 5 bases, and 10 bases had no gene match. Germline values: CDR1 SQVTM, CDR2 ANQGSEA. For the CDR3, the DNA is TGCAGCGTTAGTCTCCGGGACAGGCTATCCTACGAGCAGTACTTC. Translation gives CSVSLRDRLSYEQYF.

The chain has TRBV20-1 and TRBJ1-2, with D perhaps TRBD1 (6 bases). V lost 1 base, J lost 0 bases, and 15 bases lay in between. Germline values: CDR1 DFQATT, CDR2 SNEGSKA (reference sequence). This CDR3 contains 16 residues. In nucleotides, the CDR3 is TGCAGTGCTAGAGGGGAGGGGGGATCGACTAACTATGGCTACACCTTC. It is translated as CSARGEGGSTNYGYTF.

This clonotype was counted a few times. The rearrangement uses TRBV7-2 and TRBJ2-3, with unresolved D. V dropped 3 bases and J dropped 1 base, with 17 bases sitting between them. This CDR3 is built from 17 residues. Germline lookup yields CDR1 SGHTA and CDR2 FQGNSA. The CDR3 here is CASSLLSHLARTDTQYF. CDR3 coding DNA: TGTGCCAGCAGCTTGCTATCTCACTTGGCCCGCACAGATACGCAGTATTTT. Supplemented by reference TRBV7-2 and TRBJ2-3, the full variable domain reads GAGVSQSPSNKVTEKGKDVELRCDPISGHTALYWYRQSLGQGLEFLIYFQGNSAPDKSGLPSDRFSAERTGGSVSTLTIQRTQQEDSAVYLCASSLLSHLARTDTQYFGPGTRLTVL.

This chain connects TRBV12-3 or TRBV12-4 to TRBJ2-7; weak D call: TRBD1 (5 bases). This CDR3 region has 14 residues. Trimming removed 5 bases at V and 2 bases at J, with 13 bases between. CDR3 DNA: TGTGCCAGCAGTGCCCAGGGTGGCCCCTACGAGCAGTACTTC. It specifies CASSAQGGPYEQYF.

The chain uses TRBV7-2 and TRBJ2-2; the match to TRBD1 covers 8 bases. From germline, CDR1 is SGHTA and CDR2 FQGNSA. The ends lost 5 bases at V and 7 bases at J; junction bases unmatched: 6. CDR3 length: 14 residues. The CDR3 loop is CASSIQGGSGELFF. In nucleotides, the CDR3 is TGTGCCAGCAGCATACAGGGGGGTAGCGGGGAGCTGTTTTTT.

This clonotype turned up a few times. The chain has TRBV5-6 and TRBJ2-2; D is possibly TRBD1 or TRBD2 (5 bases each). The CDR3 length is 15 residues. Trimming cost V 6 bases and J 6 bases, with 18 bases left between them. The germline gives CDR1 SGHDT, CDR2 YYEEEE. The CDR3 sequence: CASTLGPRGAGELFF. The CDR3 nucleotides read TGTGCCAGCACCCTAGGCCCCAGAGGGGCCGGGGAGCTGTTTTTT.

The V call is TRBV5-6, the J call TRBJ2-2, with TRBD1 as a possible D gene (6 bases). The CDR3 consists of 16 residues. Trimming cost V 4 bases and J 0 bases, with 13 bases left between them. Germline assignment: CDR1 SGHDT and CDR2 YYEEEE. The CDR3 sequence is CASSPGQRTNTGELFF. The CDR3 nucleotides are TGTGCCAGCAGCCCCGGACAGCGAACGAACACCGGGGAGCTGTTTTTT.

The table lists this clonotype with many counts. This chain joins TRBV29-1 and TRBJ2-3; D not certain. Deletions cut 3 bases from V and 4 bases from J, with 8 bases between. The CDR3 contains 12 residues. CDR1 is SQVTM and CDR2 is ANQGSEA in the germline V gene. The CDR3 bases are TGCAGCGTTGATATTATGTCAGATACGCAGTATTTT. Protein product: CSVDIMSDTQYF.

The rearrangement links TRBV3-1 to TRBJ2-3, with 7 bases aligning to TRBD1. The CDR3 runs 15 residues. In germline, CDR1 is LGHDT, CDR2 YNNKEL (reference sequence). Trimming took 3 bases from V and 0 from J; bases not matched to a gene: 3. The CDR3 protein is CASSHGTASTDTQYF. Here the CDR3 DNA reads TGTGCCAGCAGCCACGGGACAGCTAGCACAGATACGCAGTATTTT.

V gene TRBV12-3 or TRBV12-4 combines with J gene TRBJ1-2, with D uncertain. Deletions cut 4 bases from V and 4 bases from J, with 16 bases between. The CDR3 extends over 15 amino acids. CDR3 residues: CASSSRPRVTYGYTF. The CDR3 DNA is TGTGCCAGCAGTTCTAGGCCGAGGGTTACCTATGGCTACACCTTC.

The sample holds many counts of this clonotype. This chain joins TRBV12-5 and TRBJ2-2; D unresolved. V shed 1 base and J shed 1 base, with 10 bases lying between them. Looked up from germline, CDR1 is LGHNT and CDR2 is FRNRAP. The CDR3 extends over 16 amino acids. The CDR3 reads CASGLARSRNTGELFF. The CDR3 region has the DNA TGTGCTAGTGGTTTGGCGCGATCTAGGAACACCGGGGAGCTGTTTTTT.

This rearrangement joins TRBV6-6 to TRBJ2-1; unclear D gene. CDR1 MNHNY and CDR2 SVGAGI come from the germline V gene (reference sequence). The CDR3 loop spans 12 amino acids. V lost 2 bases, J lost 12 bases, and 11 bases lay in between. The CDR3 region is CASSYPAEGQFF. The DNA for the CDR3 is TGTGCCAGCAGTTACCCCGCGGAAGGGCAGTTCTTC.

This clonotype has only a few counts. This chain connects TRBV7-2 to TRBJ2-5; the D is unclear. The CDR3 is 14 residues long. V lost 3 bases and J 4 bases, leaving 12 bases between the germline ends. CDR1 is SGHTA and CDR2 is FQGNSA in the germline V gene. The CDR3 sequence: CASSFWPSGETQYF. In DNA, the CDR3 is TGTGCCAGCAGCTTTTGGCCGAGTGGAGAGACCCAGTACTTC.

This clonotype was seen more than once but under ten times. In DNA form, the CDR3 reads TGTGCCTGGAGTCTCCCGGGACTAGCGCAGTATTTT. It translates to CAWSLPGLAQYF. The V and J genes are TRBV30 and TRBJ2-3, with 8 nucleotides matching TRBD2. The V gene end was trimmed by 2 bases and the J gene end by 10 bases; junction bases not matched to a gene: 5. CDR3 length equals 12 residues. The germline CDR1 and CDR2 sequences are GTSNPN and SVGIG (reference sequence).

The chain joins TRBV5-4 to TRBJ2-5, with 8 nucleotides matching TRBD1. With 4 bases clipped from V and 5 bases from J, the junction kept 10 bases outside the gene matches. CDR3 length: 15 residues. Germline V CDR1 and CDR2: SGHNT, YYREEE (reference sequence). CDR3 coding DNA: TGTGCCAGCAGCACTCGGACAGGGTTAAGGGAGACCCAGTACTTC. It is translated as CASSTRTGLRETQYF.